Below, 3 T cell receptor beta chains from the same sample are listed, as sequenced in a study of CD4 T cells in relation to SARS-CoV-2 and coronaviruses. Before the COVID-19 pandemic, during about 2011-2019, CD4+ T cells were taken from unexposed donors. The cells were cultured for around ten days before CD4+ T cells were isolated. Here immunoSEQ multiplex PCR was the method, and the copy in TCRdb shows in-frame clones only, minus some. The table has 23,000 or so clones, around four fifths seen once. Their recognized antigens are unknown. Input material: CD4+ T cells from PBMCs, cultured in vitro. These receptor sequences come from a human donor in good health.

CDR3 sequence reads: CASSLAGQPNYGYTF. The CDR3 nucleotides are TGTGCCAGCAGCCTTGCCGGACAGCCTAACTATGGCTACACCTTC. The chain employs TRBV5-8 and TRBJ1-2, with D perhaps TRBD1 (6 bases). Germline lookup yields CDR1 SGHTS and CDR2 YDEGEE. Trimming removed 4 bases at V and 0 bases at J, with 13 bases between. This CDR3 spans 15 amino acids. The whole variable domain, remainder taken from reference TRBV5-8 and TRBJ1-2, is EAGVTQSPTHLIKTRGQQATLRCSPISGHTSVYWYQQALGLGLQFLLWYDEGEERNRGNFPPRFSGRQFPNYSSELNVNALELEDSALYLCASSLAGQPNYGYTFGSGTRLTVV.

The table lists this clone with a few counts. This sequence joins TRBV7-8 and TRBJ1-5, with unresolved D. Trimming took 6 bases from V and 6 from J, leaving 12 bases between them. The CDR3 has 13 amino acids. Germline V gene data show CDR1 as SGHVS and CDR2 as FQNEAQ. In nucleotides, the CDR3 is TGTGCCAGCAGTTCAAACCCCCGTCAGCCCCAGCATTTT. It codes for CASSSNPRQPQHF.

The table lists this clone with a count of one. The genes are TRBV19 and TRBJ1-2, with D perhaps TRBD1 (6 bases). The CDR3 runs 14 residues. The germline V gene has CDR1 LNHDA and CDR2 SQIVND (reference sequence). The V end lost 4 bases, the J end lost 10 bases, and 19 bases lay between the germline ends. The CDR3 bases are TGTGCCAGTAGTACCCTTTGGGACACCCAAAACTACACCTTC. This codes for CASSTLWDTQNYTF. The full variable domain, with the rest looked up from reference TRBV19 and TRBJ1-2, is DGGITQSPKYLFRKEGQNVTLSCEQNLNHDAMYWYRQDPGQGLRLIYYSQIVNDFQKGDIAEGYSVSREKKESFPLTVTSAQKNPTAFYLCASSTLWDTQNYTFGSGTRLTVV.